Presented here are 21 T cell receptor beta chains from one specimen sequenced in a study of cytomegalovirus exposure and HLA in healthy donors. The PCR employed 60 Vbeta primers together with 13 Jbeta primers. Some clones are missing from TCRdb's copy, which holds only in-frame ones; the method was immunoSEQ multiplex PCR. Found here are some 120,000 clones, roughly 9% of them singletons; the top ten hold approximately 6.6%. Material: PBMCs. All receptors come from a woman in her 40s in good health and CMV-seropositive.

This clone was observed a handful of times. Additional DNA sequences in this sample encode the identical CDR3. This chain connects TRBV6-5 to TRBJ1-2; TRBD1 aligns across 7 bases. V shed 1 base and J 8 bases; nucleotides not matched to a gene: 13. The CDR3 contains 16 residues. Germline V gene sequence: CDR1 MNHEY, CDR2 SVGAGI. The CDR3 sequence is CASSYFLQGTVGGYTF. In DNA, the CDR3 is TGTGCCAGCAGTTACTTTCTACAGGGGACAGTGGGCGGCTACACCTTC.

The CDR3, as DNA: TGTGCCAGCAGTGAACTCTTCGGCAATCAGCCCCAGCATTTT. It translates to CASSELFGNQPQHF. The chain links TRBV6-1 to TRBJ1-5, with D unclear. The CDR3 loop spans 14 amino acids. Germline CDR1 is MNHNS and CDR2 is SASEGT. V lost 2 bases, J lost 2 bases, and 7 bases lay in between.

The V call is TRBV7-9, the J call TRBJ2-1, with a tentative D call TRBD2 (7 bases). CDR1 is SEHNR, CDR2 FQNEAQ, per germline (reference sequence). Trimming pared 0 bases from V and 6 bases from J, leaving 9 bases between. The CDR3 has 14 amino acids. CDR3 nucleotides: TGTGCCAGCAGCTTAGCGGGGGGGCTCAATGAGCAGTTCTTC. Protein: CASSLAGGLNEQFF.

V gene TRBV7-9 combines with J gene TRBJ2-7, with D perhaps matching TRBD1 (6 bases). With 6 bases removed from V and 3 bases from J, the gap between germline ends came to 15 bases. This CDR3 contains 14 residues. The germline V gene has CDR1 SEHNR and CDR2 FQNEAQ (reference sequence). CDR3 amino acids: CASRPPGQLYEQYF. The CDR3 bases are TGTGCCAGCAGGCCTCCGGGACAACTCTACGAGCAGTACTTC.

This clone was picked up a small number of times. The rearrangement uses TRBV14 and TRBJ2-1; TRBD1 aligns across 10 bases. CDR3 size: 16 residues. The V and J ends lost 5 bases and 4 bases, in that order; junction bases with no gene match: 8. Germline CDR1 SGHDN, CDR2 FVKESK. CDR3 residues: CASSSPGQGRYNEQFF. The CDR3 DNA sequence: TGTGCCAGCAGCTCACCGGGACAGGGGAGGTACAATGAGCAGTTCTTC.

The chain combines TRBV30 with TRBJ2-1, with 10 bases matching TRBD2. The ends lost 4 bases at V and 0 bases at J; junction bases unmatched: 3. Per germline, CDR1 GTSNPN and CDR2 SVGIG (reference sequence). This CDR3 is built from 15 residues. As DNA, the CDR3 is TGTGCCTGGATTAGCGGGGGGCCCTCCTACAATGAGCAGTTCTTC. Protein product: CAWISGGPSYNEQFF.

The V gene is TRBV2, the J gene TRBJ2-3; D remains unclear. Per the germline V gene, CDR1 is SNHLY and CDR2 is FYNNEI. V dropped 3 bases and J dropped 5 bases, with 6 bases sitting between them. The CDR3 has 12 amino acids. This CDR3 is CASSETGDTQYF. Here the CDR3 DNA reads TGTGCCAGCAGTGAGACGGGAGATACGCAGTATTTT.

This clone was detected only a few times. The CDR3 region is CASGWGEGYTF. CDR3 sequence (DNA): TGTGCTAGTGGTTGGGGCGAGGGCTACACCTTC. The chain has TRBV12-5 and TRBJ1-2; a possible D gene is TRBD1 (5 bases). This CDR3 has 11 residues. Trimming removed 4 bases from V and 8 bases from J, with 8 bases in between. CDR1 and CDR2 from the germline V gene are LGHNT and FRNRAP.

The V gene is TRBV5-4, the J gene TRBJ2-5, with TRBD1 matching 7 bases. Matching the DNA end better, TRBJ2-7 makes the J call doubtful. CDR3 length: 14 amino acids. CDR1 and CDR2 from the germline V gene are SGHNT and YYREEE (reference sequence). The CDR3: CASSSRDRAYEQYF. CDR3 coding DNA: TGTGCCAGCAGCTCCCGAGACAGGGCCTACGAGCAGTACTTC.

This clone showed up just a few times. This chain links TRBV2 with TRBJ1-2; TRBD1 agrees at 7 bases. This CDR3 region has 16 residues. Trimming took 3 bases from V and 0 from J; bases not matched to a gene: 7. CDR1 is SNHLY, CDR2 FYNNEI, per germline. This CDR3 reads CASSESNRGSNYGYTF. CDR3 DNA: TGTGCCAGCAGTGAGTCCAACAGGGGATCTAACTATGGCTACACCTTC.

A few counts support this clone. Relative to the germline gene, one junction end is altered; a read error may explain this. The chain combines TRBV4-1 with TRBJ1-2, with no clear D. The CDR3 is 12 residues long. Germline V CDR1 and CDR2: MGHRA, YSYEKL. CDR3 nucleotides: TGCGCCAGCAGCCAAGCTCTGACAAGTCTCATCTTC. This translates into CASSQALTSLIF.

The CDR3, as DNA: TGTGCCAGCAGCTTAGTAGAGCGGGGGGTATACGAGCAGTACTTC. This gives the protein CASSLVERGVYEQYF. The V and J genes are TRBV7-6 and TRBJ2-7, with 9 bases that match TRBD2. The germline gives CDR1 SGHVS, CDR2 FNYEAQ. The CDR3 totals 15 residues. J was trimmed by 4 bases and V by 1 base; bases with no gene match: 5. The complete variable domain, with remaining parts taken from reference TRBV7-6 and TRBJ2-7, reads GAGVSQSPRYKVTKRGQDVALRCDPISGHVSLYWYRQALGQGPEFLTYFNYEAQQDKSGLPNDRFSAERPEGSISTLTIQRTEQRDSAMYRCASSLVERGVYEQYFGPGTRLTVT.

The chain is built from TRBV27 and TRBJ2-3, with D maybe TRBD1 (6 bases). The V end was cut by 5 bases, the J end by 2 bases, with 11 bases between. The CDR3 contains 14 residues. The germline V gene has CDR1 MNHEY and CDR2 SMNVEV (reference sequence). CDR3 amino acids: CASSGQIYTDTQYF. CDR3 bases: TGTGCCAGCAGTGGACAGATTTACACAGATACGCAGTATTTT.

In this sample, this clone turned up a few times. The chain is built from TRBV10-3 and TRBJ1-1; 10 positions match TRBD1. The ends lost 1 base at V and 3 bases at J; junction bases unmatched: 8. Germline lookup yields CDR1 ENHRY and CDR2 SYGVKD. This CDR3 spans 17 amino acids. In DNA, the CDR3 is TGTGCCATCAGTGAGTTAGAGACAGGGGGCGCGGACACTGAAGCTTTCTTT. Residues: CAISELETGGADTEAFF.

There are a few counts of this clone. The chain uses TRBV6-5 and TRBJ2-7; D is perhaps TRBD1 (5 bases). Per germline, CDR1 MNHEY and CDR2 SVGAGI. The CDR3 has 15 amino acids. Trimming cost V 2 bases and J 3 bases, with 14 bases left between them. The CDR3 region has the DNA TGTGCCAGCAGTTACGGTGGGCAGGGTAACTACGAGCAGTACTTC. It codes for CASSYGGQGNYEQYF.

The V call is TRBV7-9, the J call TRBJ1-2; 9 nucleotides line up with TRBD1. Trimming took 5 bases from V and 5 from J; bases not matched to a gene: 9. This CDR3 is 15 amino acids long. Germline assignment: CDR1 SEHNR and CDR2 FQNEAQ (reference sequence). CDR3 nucleotides: TGTGCCAGCAGCCCTTGGACAGGGGATAATTATGGCTACACCTTC. Amino acids: CASSPWTGDNYGYTF.

This clone occurred a few times. Other DNA sequences of this sample code for an identical CDR3. The chain couples TRBV5-6 to TRBJ1-1; D unclear. CDR1 is SGHDT, CDR2 YYEEEE, per germline. This CDR3 is 14 amino acids long. The ends were cut back, 0 bases at V and 4 bases at J, with 10 bases in the middle. DNA for the CDR3: TGTGCCAGCAGCTTGGCAGCAGCAGGCACTGAAGCTTTCTTT. Its translation: CASSLAAAGTEAFF.

This clone came up a few times. The chain uses TRBV18 and TRBJ1-5; D is possibly TRBD1 (5 bases). CDR1 is KGHSH, CDR2 LQKENI, per germline. V gave up 3 bases and J gave up 2 bases, with 11 bases separating them. The CDR3 totals 15 residues. Written as DNA, the CDR3 is TGTGCCAGCTCACCGGCGGGGGGTGGCAATCAGCCCCAGCATTTT. Its translation: CASSPAGGGNQPQHF.

This clone was counted between two and nine times. Other DNA sequences in this specimen translate into the identical CDR3. J is TRBJ2-2 and V is TRBV5-1, with no clear D. V shed 4 bases and J shed 2 bases, with 3 bases lying between them. The CDR3 extends over 12 amino acids. Germline values: CDR1 SGHRS, CDR2 YFSETQ. The CDR3 sequence is CASSPNTGELFF. The CDR3 nucleotides are TGCGCCAGCAGCCCTAACACCGGGGAGCTGTTTTTT.

The gene calls are TRBV7-3 and TRBJ1-1; D gene uncertain. Germline loops: CDR1 SGHTA, CDR2 FQGTGA. Trimming pared 5 bases from V and 4 bases from J, leaving 14 bases between. This CDR3 region has 14 residues. The DNA for the CDR3 is TGTGCCAGCAGCCCAGCGGCGGGAATCACTGAAGCTTTCTTT. Translated, it gives CASSPAAGITEAFF.

Details on this clone: The junction shows a germline mismatch at one end, possibly a read error. V gene TRBV25-1 combines with J gene TRBJ1-5, with 7 bases matching TRBD1. Germline lookup yields CDR1 MGHDK and CDR2 SYGVNS. The length of the CDR3 is 14 residues. The CDR3: CASSATGEGQLQHF. CDR3 coding DNA: TGTGCCAGCAGTGCGACGGGTGAGGGACAGCTCCAGCATTTT.